The subject of this entry is one T cell receptor (beta chain). The data derive from a study of shared clonotypes between healthy human individuals. The ends lost 5 bases at V and 1 base at J; junction bases unmatched: 13. Looked up from germline, CDR1 is GTSNPN and CDR2 is SVGIG (reference sequence). This CDR3 spans 17 amino acids. Libraries were prepared by immunoSEQ multiplex PCR; TCRdb keeps only in-frame clonotypes and omits some of them. The sample lists more than 550,000 clones, roughly 91% seen once, with more than 30% in the top ten. The specimen sequenced was memory CD8+ T cells from PBMCs. Noted subset: CD45RO+ cells pooled with CCR7-negative TemRA cells. This TCR derives from a man aged 18-30 years in good health. Some clones in this sample may be carry-over from other donors' samples. The rearrangement joins TRBV30 to TRBJ2-2; 7 bases fit TRBD1. The CDR3 bases are TGTGCCTGGTTCCCTTTCCCGGGACAGAGGAACACCGGGGAGCTGTTTTTT. It encodes CAWFPFPGQRNTGELFF. The whole variable domain, filled in from reference TRBV30 and TRBJ2-2, reads SQTIHQWPATLVQPVGSPLSLECTVEGTSNPNLYWYRQAAGRGLQLLFYSVGIGQISSEVPQNLSASRPQDRQFILSSKKLLLSDSGFYLCAWFPFPGQRNTGELFFGEGSRLTVL.